These 20 T cell receptor beta chains were all obtained from the same sample, sequenced in a study of regulatory T cells in long-lasting Graves disease. Time point reported: newly diagnosed GD, antithyroid drugs for less than 3 months. Scientists built the TCR library using RNA that was extracted from PBMCs. Relying on iRepertoire HTBI primers and Arm-PCR of CDR3 regions, the team built TCR beta libraries. TCRdb analysed the multiplex PCR reads with MiXCR anew, one entry per CDR3 protein. The repertoire includes about 460,000 distinct CDR3 sequences, around 13% of them detected once, and about 15% sits in the top ten. Another study also made use of these data, one on T cells in Graves' hyperthyroidism and ophthalmopathy.

Here the sequenced sample was peripheral blood mononuclear cells (PBMCs), taken at new diagnosis, from a patient treated with antithyroid drugs. The receptor set was obtained from a woman between 50 and 59 years old with Graves disease.

The chain uses TRBV30 and TRBJ2-5; the D gene is possibly TRBD2 (6 bases). Trimming shortened V by 0 bases and J by 5 bases, and 13 bases separated the two germline ends. Germline V gives CDR1 GTSNPN, CDR2 SVGIG (reference sequence). CDR3 size: 14 residues. The CDR3 nucleotides read TGTGCCTGGAGTGTAGGCGGGATAGTGGAGACCCAGTACTTC. It translates to CAWSVGGIVETQYF.

The sample holds many counts of this clonotype. This chain uses TRBV28 with TRBJ2-7; 12 bases are a match to TRBD2. This CDR3 is 20 amino acids long. From germline, CDR1 is MDHEN and CDR2 SYDVKM. DNA of the CDR3: TGTGCGGCCAGGGGGGCCGGGACACGCCTAGCGGGAGGGCGATCCTACGAGCAGTACTTC. Residues: CAARGAGTRLAGGRSYEQYF.

This chain connects TRBV20-1 to TRBJ2-1; possibly TRBD1 or TRBD2 for D (5 bases each). V shed 2 bases and J shed 8 bases, with 16 bases lying between them. The CDR3 has 14 amino acids. Germline V lookup: CDR1 DFQATT, CDR2 SNEGSKA (reference sequence). CDR3 loop: CSARTGPQRYEQFF. The CDR3 DNA sequence: TGCAGTGCTAGAACGGGACCGCAGCGATATGAGCAGTTCTTC.

There are many counts of this clonotype. V is TRBV28 and J is TRBJ1-5; a weak D match, TRBD1 (6 bases). Looked up from germline, CDR1 is MDHEN and CDR2 is SYDVKM. V was cut by 1 base and J by 7 bases, with 17 bases left in between. The CDR3 totals 16 residues. The CDR3 is CASSLLRPQGPQPQHF. DNA of the CDR3: TGTGCCAGCAGTTTATTGCGTCCGCAGGGGCCCCAGCCCCAGCATTTT.

V usage is TRBV6-4 and J usage is TRBJ2-5; D ambiguous. Germline CDR1 MRHNA, CDR2 SNTAGT. Trimming left V 5 bases short and J 2 bases short, with 12 bases between. The length of the CDR3 is 14 residues. For the CDR3, the DNA is TGTGCCAGCAGTATCTCCCTTCGTCAAGAGACCCAGTACTTC. Translated: CASSISLRQETQYF.

About this clonotype itself: A much larger clone lies one base from this, so it may be a read error. The rearrangement links TRBV5-1 to TRBJ2-4; TRBD2 might be the D (7 bases). The CDR3 is 16 residues long. CDR1 is SGHRS, CDR2 YFSETQ, per germline. The V end lost 4 bases, the J end lost 8 bases, and 22 bases lay between the germline ends. The CDR3 sequence is CASSRYGGGAMDIQYF. DNA for the CDR3: TGCGCCAGCAGCCGGTATGGGGGGGGCGCGATGGACATTCAGTACTTC.

V gene TRBV9 combines with J gene TRBJ1-4; D might be TRBD1 (5 bases). Trimming removed 4 bases at V and 4 bases at J, with 14 bases between. Germline V gene sequence: CDR1 SGDLS, CDR2 YYNGEE. The CDR3 covers 15 residues. The CDR3: CASSPGRTSNEKLFF. The DNA for the CDR3 is TGTGCCAGCAGCCCAGGGAGGACGAGTAATGAAAAACTGTTTTTT.

Ten or more counts support this clonotype. This sequence joins TRBV12-3 or TRBV12-4 and TRBJ2-3; 8 bases are a match to TRBD2. Trimming took 6 bases from V and 6 from J; bases not matched to a gene: 11. The CDR3 runs 15 residues. DNA of the CDR3: TGTGCCAGCAGGAGGGCGAGCGGGAGTATTGATACGCAGTATTTT. Translation: CASRRASGSIDTQYF.

As concerns this clonotype: With a much larger clone just one base away, this may be a read error. The chain uses TRBV2 and TRBJ2-2; TRBD1 aligns across 7 bases. The V gene's germline CDR1 is SNHLY and CDR2 FYNNEI. CDR3 length: 14 residues. The CDR3 region has the DNA TGTGCCAGCGACGGACAGGCCAACACCGGGGAGCTGCTTTTT. This translates into CASDGQANTGELLF.

This clonotype was counted ten times or more. The chain employs TRBV2 and TRBJ2-1, with 8 bases identical to TRBD2. Trimming took 1 base from V and 0 from J; bases not matched to a gene: 5. CDR1 SNHLY and CDR2 FYNNEI come from the germline V gene. This CDR3 has 17 residues. The CDR3, as DNA: TGTGCCAGCAGTGAAGACTTCGCGGGAGGCTCCTACAATGAGCAGTTCTTC. This codes for CASSEDFAGGSYNEQFF. The complete variable domain, with remaining parts taken from reference TRBV2 and TRBJ2-1, reads EPEVTQTPSHQVTQMGQEVILRCVPISNHLYFYWYRQILGQKVEFLVSFYNNEISEKSEIFDDQFSVERPDGSNFTLKIRSTKLEDSAMYFCASSEDFAGGSYNEQFFGPGTRLTVL.

Regarding this clonotype: With a much larger clone just one base away, this may be a read error. The chain joins TRBV10-1 to TRBJ2-7; weak D call: TRBD1 (6 bases). The CDR3 is made up of 15 amino acids. Germline assignment: CDR1 WNHNN and CDR2 SYGVQD (reference sequence). Here the CDR3 reads CTSSESSRGAYEQYF. The DNA for the CDR3 is TGCACCAGCAGTGAGTCGAGCAGGGGTGCCTACGAGCAGTACTTC.

Ten or more counts support this clonotype. V is TRBV6-1 and J is TRBJ2-2; no clear D gene. Germline assignment: CDR1 MNHNS and CDR2 SASEGT. Trimming stripped 6 bases from V and 2 bases from J, with 10 bases between. The CDR3 is 14 residues long. Written as DNA, the CDR3 is TGTGCCAGCAGGAGGATCTTAAACACCGGGGAGCTGTTTTTT. This sequence encodes CASRRILNTGELFF.

This clonotype has just a few counts. This chain joins TRBV29-1 and TRBJ1-3; D gene unclear. This CDR3 contains 13 residues. CDR1 and CDR2 from the germline V gene are SQVTM and ANQGSEA. Trimming cost V 7 bases and J 0 bases, with 10 bases left between them. DNA for the CDR3: TGCAGCGGAAAAGCTGGCTCTGGAAACACCATATATTTT. The encoded protein is CSGKAGSGNTIYF.

This clonotype occurred a few times. One base away lies a much larger clone, so this may be a sequencing read error. The genes are TRBV14 and TRBJ1-1; no definite D call. V lost 3 bases, J lost 3 bases, and 2 bases lay in between. Germline V CDR1 and CDR2: SGHDN, FVKESK. The CDR3 totals 11 residues. In DNA form, the CDR3 reads TGTGCCAGCAGCCATCACACTGAAGCTTTCTTT. Protein: CASSHHTEAFF.

Comment on this clonotype: A much larger clonotype is one base distant, so this may be a read error. The gene calls are TRBV28 and TRBJ2-1; 9 bases map to TRBD2. The length of the CDR3 is 15 residues. Germline CDR1 MDHEN, CDR2 SYDVKM. This CDR3 is CASSFLLAGSNGQFF. The DNA for the CDR3 is TGTGCCAGCAGTTTTCTCCTAGCGGGAAGCAATGGGCAGTTCTTC.

This clonotype was recorded many times. The rearrangement links TRBV13 to TRBJ2-1; 11 bases are a match to TRBD2. Losses at the gene ends were 5 bases for V and 0 bases for J; bases not matched to a gene: 9. The CDR3 is 18 residues long. CDR1 and CDR2 from the germline V gene are PRHDT and FYEKMQ (reference sequence). CDR3 region: CASSLIAGGKSSYNEQFF. The CDR3 DNA reads as TGTGCCAGCAGCCTAATAGCGGGAGGGAAAAGCTCCTACAATGAGCAGTTCTTC.

This clonotype was recorded many times. CDR3 nucleotides: TGTGCCAGCAGTCTTGGGGTGACTGAAGCTTTCTTT. Translating gives CASSLGVTEAFF. This chain links TRBV28 with TRBJ1-1; D uncertain. Germline CDR1 is MDHEN and CDR2 is SYDVKM. V was shortened by 5 bases and J by 5 bases, with 9 bases between the two germline ends. CDR3 length: 12 amino acids.

This clonotype came up many times. V usage is TRBV28 and J usage is TRBJ2-7; tentatively, D is TRBD1 (6 bases). This CDR3 is built from 14 residues. CDR1 and CDR2 from the germline V gene are MDHEN and SYDVKM. V was trimmed by 2 bases and J by 5 bases, leaving 13 bases between them. Here the CDR3 DNA reads TGTGCCAGCAGTTTAACAGGGTTTAGCCACGAGCAGTACTTC. Protein product: CASSLTGFSHEQYF.

This sequence joins TRBV19 and TRBJ2-7; D possibly corresponds to TRBD1 (6 bases). The germline CDR1 and CDR2 sequences are LNHDA and SQIVND (reference sequence). CDR3 length equals 16 residues. The V end lost 8 bases, the J end lost 4 bases, and 24 bases lay between the germline ends. This chain's CDR3 is CASSVGPARGGYEQYF. The CDR3 coding sequence is TGTGCCAGTTCTGTAGGTCCAGCCCGAGGGGGTTACGAGCAGTACTTC.

In its sample, this clonotype was seen many times. J is TRBJ2-1 and V is TRBV7-9; TRBD2 might be the D (6 bases). V lost 4 bases and J lost 8, with 12 bases in between. The CDR3 sequence is 13 residues long. Germline-derived CDR1 and CDR2 are SEHNR and FQNEAQ (reference sequence). The CDR3 sequence is CASSSPRGYEQFF. The CDR3 DNA reads TGTGCCAGCAGCTCCCCCCGGGGGTATGAGCAGTTCTTC.